Listed here are 6 T cell receptor beta chains from one sample, sequenced in a study of T cells in Graves' hyperthyroidism and ophthalmopathy. TCR beta CDR3 region amplification was performed from RNA transcripts. First-round RT-PCR targeting the TCR CDR3 was performed with the HTBI primer set. TCRdb re-derived calls from the multiplex PCR reads in MiXCR, one entry per CDR3 protein. The sample has fewer than 650,000 distinct CDR3 sequences, approximately 14% seen once. Sequenced input: blood. All receptors derive from a woman in her forties with Graves' hyperthyroidism.

The V and J genes are TRBV6-1 and TRBJ2-7; 7 positions agree with TRBD2. Trimming took 8 bases from V and 0 from J; bases not matched to a gene: 7. Germline CDR1 reads MNHNS; CDR2 reads SASEGT. The CDR3 spans 14 residues. For the CDR3, the DNA is TGTGCCAGCGGCTCCGGGACTATCTCCTACGAGCAGTACTTC. It yields the protein CASGSGTISYEQYF.

This clonotype was counted many times. The V gene is TRBV27, the J gene TRBJ2-3; TRBD2 matches at 11 bases. From germline, CDR1 is MNHEY and CDR2 SMNVEV (reference sequence). The ends lost 6 bases at V and 1 base at J; junction bases unmatched: 9. The CDR3 is 17 amino acids. The CDR3 reads CASSQLKLAGGTDTQYF. The CDR3 DNA reads as TGTGCCAGCAGCCAACTGAAACTAGCGGGGGGCACAGATACGCAGTATTTT.

The table lists this clonotype with many counts. As DNA, the CDR3 is TGCGCCAGCAGCTTCCGGGACTGGGACACTGAAGCTTTCTTT. Translating it yields CASSFRDWDTEAFF. The rearrangement uses TRBV5-1 and TRBJ1-1, with D perhaps TRBD1 (5 bases). Germline V gene sequence: CDR1 SGHRS, CDR2 YFSETQ. Trimming cost V 2 bases and J 3 bases, with 11 bases left between them. The CDR3 sequence is 14 residues long.

This clonotype was seen a few times. The rearrangement links TRBV6-5 to TRBJ2-5; possibly TRBD2 for D (5 bases). CDR1 and CDR2 (germline): MNHEY, SVGAGI. V lost 0 bases and J 5 bases, leaving 16 bases between the germline ends. CDR3 length: 16 residues. CDR3 bases: TGTGCCAGCAGTTACTCGGCAGGCGGGCGAGGGGAGACCCAGTACTTC. Translating gives CASSYSAGGRGETQYF.

This chain links TRBV2 with TRBJ2-7; TRBD1 is a possible D gene (6 bases). V was clipped by 9 bases and J by 5 bases, with 20 bases between them. There are 14 residues in the CDR3. Germline assignment: CDR1 SNHLY and CDR2 FYNNEI. CDR3 sequence: CASSIPGAWNEQYF. CDR3 coding DNA: TGTGCCAGTAGTATCCCAGGGGCGTGGAACGAGCAGTACTTC.

This clonotype has ten or more counts. V and J are TRBV29-1 and TRBJ2-1; D not resolved. The CDR3 is 12 residues long. V was cut by 3 bases and J by 4 bases, with 7 bases left in between. The germline V gene has CDR1 SQVTM and CDR2 ANQGSEA. CDR3: CSVEGRYNEQFF. The CDR3 coding sequence is TGCAGCGTTGAGGGCAGATACAATGAGCAGTTCTTC.